The 18 T cell receptor beta chains given below trace back to one sample, sequenced in a study of vaccination and CD4 T cells after COVID-19 (dated by TCRdb to the early 2020s). According to the study, the label for this sample's treatment or condition signals: 10-day PBMC culture with coronavirus spike peptide pools or control peptides (ViraFEST assay). CD4+ T cells from unexposed donors were collected before the COVID-19 pandemic (2011-2018). To prepare the library, PCR was applied. The sequencer was an Illumina iSeq 100. TCR sequencing of DNA from cultured CD4+ T cells used the Oncomine TCR Beta short-read assay at the Johns Hopkins FTIC core. TCRdb itself trimmed the public reads at Q25 with fastp, ran MiXCR and retained productive beta chains. Records with the same CDR3 protein are collapsed into one entry carrying the most frequent genes and DNA. Across this sample there are several thousand distinct CDR3 sequences, with around 25% seen only once. Around 32% of the sample lies in the top ten.

These receptors' antigens are unknown. Sequencing was carried out using CD4+ T cells from blood, cultured in vitro. These receptors all come from a human donor in good health.

The table lists this clonotype with a few counts. This chain links TRBV4-1 with TRBJ2-5, with D uncertain. Germline V gene lookup returns CDR1 MGHRA and CDR2 YSYEKL. The V and J ends lost 1 base and 4 bases respectively, with 13 bases between them. The CDR3 extends over 15 amino acids. CDR3 residues: CASSQVVATLETQYF. For the CDR3, the DNA is TGCGCCAGCAGCCAAGTTGTCGCCACGTTAGAGACCCAGTACTTC.

The gene calls are TRBV6-1 and TRBJ2-7; D is possibly TRBD2 (6 bases). V lost 0 bases to trimming and J lost 1 base, with 10 bases between them. Germline assignment: CDR1 MNHNS and CDR2 SASEGT. This CDR3 region has 15 residues. CDR3 residues: CASSEAGGESYEQYF. The CDR3 bases are TGTGCCAGCAGTGAAGCGGGGGGAGAGTCCTACGAGCAGTACTTC.

The chain links TRBV2 to TRBJ1-3; tentative D call: TRBD1 (5 bases). The germline gives CDR1 SNHLY, CDR2 FYNNEI. V dropped 4 bases and J dropped 0 bases, with 7 bases sitting between them. This CDR3 spans 14 amino acids. The CDR3 reads CASSAGRSGNTIYF. The CDR3 DNA is TGTGCCAGCAGTGCAGGGCGCTCTGGAAACACCATATATTTT.

By proportion, this clonotype is medium-sized. The gene calls are TRBV27 and TRBJ1-2; TRBD1 matches 7 bases. J lost 1 base, V lost 7 bases, and 9 bases had no gene match. The germline V gene has CDR1 MNHEY and CDR2 SMNVEV (reference sequence). The CDR3 is 15 residues long. In DNA, the CDR3 is TGTGCCAGCAAAACGACAGGGTTATTTAACTATGGCTACACCTTC. Encoded protein: CASKTTGLFNYGYTF.

The rearrangement uses TRBV5-8 and TRBJ2-5; 9 bases match TRBD1. The CDR3 is 14 amino acids. With V trimmed by 4 bases and J by 10 bases, 11 bases remained unmatched. Germline loops: CDR1 SGHTS, CDR2 YDEGEE. DNA of the CDR3: TGTGCCAGCAGCCTGACCCGACAGGGGGTAGGCCAGTACTTC. The encoded protein is CASSLTRQGVGQYF. Based on the CDR3 plus reference TRBV5-8 and TRBJ2-5, the full variable domain is EAGVTQSPTHLIKTRGQQATLRCSPISGHTSVYWYQQALGLGLQFLLWYDEGEERNRGNFPPRFSGRQFPNYSSELNVNALELEDSALYLCASSLTRQGVGQYFGPGTRLLVL.

V usage is TRBV4-2 and J usage is TRBJ1-2; D unresolved. This CDR3 contains 15 residues. V dropped 0 bases and J dropped 8 bases, with 16 bases sitting between them. CDR1 is LGHNA, CDR2 YNFKEQ, per germline. CDR3 protein: CASSQEWGGPEGYTF. The CDR3 nucleotides are TGTGCCAGCAGCCAAGAGTGGGGAGGGCCGGAGGGCTACACCTTC.

The V call is TRBV20-1, the J call TRBJ1-1; D gene uncertain. From germline, CDR1 is DFQATT and CDR2 SNEGSKA (reference sequence). Trimming took 1 base from V and 6 from J, leaving 12 bases between them. This CDR3 is built from 13 residues. The CDR3 reads CSARVARRAEAFF. The CDR3 DNA is TGCAGTGCTAGAGTGGCGAGGAGGGCTGAAGCTTTCTTT.

This clonotype occurred a few times. This chain joins TRBV2 and TRBJ2-5; TRBD1 aligns across 8 bases. This CDR3 contains 14 residues. In germline, CDR1 is SNHLY, CDR2 FYNNEI. V dropped 8 bases and J dropped 3; count of bases not matched to a gene: 8. CDR3 region: CASPGQVREETQYF. The CDR3 nucleotides are TGTGCCAGCCCGGGACAGGTCAGGGAAGAGACCCAGTACTTC.

This chain joins TRBV7-3 and TRBJ2-1; 7 nucleotides line up with TRBD2. There are 15 residues in the CDR3. The germline CDR1 and CDR2 sequences are SGHTA and FQGTGA. Unmatched junction bases numbered 11, after V lost 5 bases and J lost 7 bases. This CDR3 reads CASSTTFGGNNEQFF. The CDR3 nucleotides read TGTGCCAGCAGCACCACCTTCGGGGGGAATAATGAGCAGTTCTTC.

The rearrangement joins TRBV5-1 to TRBJ2-3; 12 bases are shared with TRBD2. V lost 4 bases to trimming and J lost 1 base; unmatched junction nucleotides: 4. The CDR3 is made up of 16 amino acids. Germline lookup yields CDR1 SGHRS and CDR2 YFSETQ. CDR3 DNA: TGCGCCAGCAGCACCAGGACTAGCGGGGGCACAGATACGCAGTATTTT. This codes for CASSTRTSGGTDTQYF. The complete variable domain, with remaining parts taken from reference TRBV5-1 and TRBJ2-3, reads KAGVTQTPRYLIKTRGQQVTLSCSPISGHRSVSWYQQTPGQGLQFLFEYFSETQRNKGNFPGRFSGRQFSNSRSEMNVSTLELGDSALYLCASSTRTSGGTDTQYFGPGTRLTVL.

This clonotype rates as medium-sized (0.01 to 0.1%). The V and J genes are TRBV20-1 and TRBJ1-1; D is undetermined. Deletions cut 0 bases from V and 7 bases from J, with 15 bases between. Looked up from germline, CDR1 is DFQATT and CDR2 is SNEGSKA (reference sequence). The CDR3 loop spans 14 amino acids. The CDR3: CSARDELALVEAFF. DNA of the CDR3: TGCAGTGCTAGAGATGAATTGGCGCTGGTTGAAGCTTTCTTT.

In its sample, this clonotype was seen a few times. J is TRBJ2-5 and V is TRBV5-1, with D unclear. The V gene lost 0 bases and the J gene lost 0 bases, with 6 bases spanning the gap. The germline gives CDR1 SGHRS, CDR2 YFSETQ. The CDR3 loop spans 14 amino acids. The CDR3 is CASSLATDQETQYF. The CDR3 DNA sequence: TGCGCCAGCAGCTTGGCCACGGACCAAGAGACCCAGTACTTC.

The chain joins TRBV20-1 to TRBJ2-3, with D hard to call. The V and J ends lost 2 bases and 6 bases respectively, with 12 bases between them. The CDR3 is 13 residues long. Germline CDR1 is DFQATT and CDR2 is SNEGSKA (reference sequence). CDR3 DNA sequence: TGCAGTGCTAGACCGGTAGACCCTGATACGCAGTATTTT. This gives the protein CSARPVDPDTQYF.

The gene calls are TRBV27 and TRBJ2-2, with D hard to call. Germline loops: CDR1 MNHEY, CDR2 SMNVEV (reference sequence). Trimming cost V 0 bases and J 6 bases, with 5 bases left between them. The CDR3 is 13 amino acids. The CDR3 DNA follows: TGTGCCAGCAGTTTATCGCAACCCGGGGAGCTGTTTTTT. It is translated as CASSLSQPGELFF.

The chain combines TRBV12-3 or TRBV12-4 with TRBJ2-2, with TRBD1 matching 8 bases. Trimming cost V 6 bases and J 5 bases; bases outside gene matches: 11. The CDR3 runs to 16 residues. CDR3 sequence: CASSPGQGGWTGELFF. The CDR3 region has the DNA TGTGCCAGCAGCCCCGGACAGGGTGGGTGGACCGGGGAGCTGTTTTTT.

The rearrangement uses TRBV19 and TRBJ2-3; TRBD1 agrees at 10 bases. Looked up from germline, CDR1 is LNHDA and CDR2 is SQIVND (reference sequence). The CDR3 runs 14 residues. After removal of 8 bases from V and 3 bases from J, the junction contained 5 bases not matched to a gene. The CDR3 protein is CASRPGQGTDTQYF. CDR3 nucleotides: TGTGCCAGTCGACCGGGACAGGGGACAGATACGCAGTATTTT.

This rearrangement joins TRBV11-1 to TRBJ2-7; D might be TRBD2 (6 bases). This CDR3 is built from 15 residues. V was clipped by 5 bases and J by 4 bases, with 18 bases between them. Germline V gene data show CDR1 as SGHAT and CDR2 as FQDESV (reference sequence). CDR3 region: CASSRKLDGLYEQYF. CDR3 nucleotide sequence: TGTGCCAGCAGCCGCAAACTAGATGGACTATACGAGCAGTACTTC.

The rearrangement uses TRBV20-1 and TRBJ2-7, with TRBD2 identical over 8 bases. V gave up 5 bases and J gave up 0 bases; unmatched junction bases: 3. CDR1 is DFQATT, CDR2 SNEGSKA, per germline (reference sequence). The CDR3 spans 13 residues. As DNA, the CDR3 is TGCAGTGCTGCCGGGACTAGCTCCTACGAGCAGTACTTC. Its translation is CSAAGTSSYEQYF.